The clone carrying this TCR beta chain showed up just once. What it recognizes is unknown. MiXCR was run by TCRdb on the reads, yielding one entry per CDR3 protein. The sample has 8,900 or so distinct CDR3 sequences, around 21% seen once. Germline V lookup: CDR1 MDHEN, CDR2 SYDVKM. CDR3 length equals 17 residues. Trimming stripped 5 bases from V and 5 bases from J, with 21 bases between. The entry originates in a study of liver allograft versus peripheral blood T cells. In the study overall: The authors compared T cell receptor repertoires in transplanted livers with those in the peripheral blood of recipients.

Study findings and constraints: Intragraft liver T cell receptor repertoires reportedly differed from peripheral blood repertoires.

This TCR was recovered from a human patient who had a liver transplant. Some T cells may be the graft donor's. The V and J genes are TRBV28 and TRBJ1-4; TRBD1 might be the D (5 bases). The CDR3 DNA reads TGTGCCAGCAGTGCATCAGGGCTGGGGGAACGAAATGAAAAACTGTTTTTT. The encoded protein is CASSASGLGERNEKLFF.